The subject of this entry is one T cell receptor beta chain. This entry comes from a study of blood T cell repertoires in COVID-19. Study in general: The origin of the acute and convalescent COVID-19 samples was the United States, Italy and Spain. PBMCs, B-cell-depleted T cells, or T cells provided the cDNA or gDNA that made up the material.

Original handling: Amplification of reference gene primers was used by the study to estimate nucleated cell counts. The repertoire was sequenced with immunoSEQ multiplex PCR; TCRdb's copy has only in-frame clones and lacks some. V and J calls and clone size are as listed in that table; D and trimming were resolved from the DNA. This table holds over 250,000 clones, about 89% found once. Sequencing was done on a sample of peripheral blood. The TCR originated in a man aged 35 to 55 who had recovered from COVID-19.

This CDR3 reads CASSLGNSQPQHF. CDR3 DNA sequence: TGTGCCAGCAGCTTGGGAAACTCTCAGCCCCAGCATTTT. V is TRBV5-8 and J is TRBJ1-5; D gene unclear. V was trimmed by 0 bases and J by 6 bases, leaving 7 bases between them. CDR3 size: 13 residues. CDR1 SGHTS and CDR2 YDEGEE come from the germline V gene.